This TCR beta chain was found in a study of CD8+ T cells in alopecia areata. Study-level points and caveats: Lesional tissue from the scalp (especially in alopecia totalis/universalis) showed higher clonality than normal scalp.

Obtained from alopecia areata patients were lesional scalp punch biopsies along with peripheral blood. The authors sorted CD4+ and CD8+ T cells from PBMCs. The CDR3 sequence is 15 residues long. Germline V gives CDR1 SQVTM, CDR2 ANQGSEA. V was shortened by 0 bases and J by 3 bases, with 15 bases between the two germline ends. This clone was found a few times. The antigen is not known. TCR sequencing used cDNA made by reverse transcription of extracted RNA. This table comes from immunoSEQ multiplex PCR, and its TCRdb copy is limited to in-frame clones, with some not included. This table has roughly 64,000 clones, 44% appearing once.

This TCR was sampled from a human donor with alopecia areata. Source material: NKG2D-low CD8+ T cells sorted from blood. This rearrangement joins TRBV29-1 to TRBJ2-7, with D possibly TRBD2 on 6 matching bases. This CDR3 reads CSVEERLLGLYEQYF. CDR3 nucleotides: TGCAGCGTTGAAGAACGACTTTTGGGACTCTACGAGCAGTACTTC.